This T cell receptor beta chain was found in a study of cytomegalovirus exposure and HLA in healthy donors. PCR employed 60 Vbeta and 13 Jbeta primers. Method: immunoSEQ multiplex PCR; TCRdb's copy keeps in-frame clones and lacks some. The profile shows hundreds of thousands of clones, almost 85% of them singletons. There are 14 residues in the CDR3. J lost 1 base, V lost 8 bases, and 8 bases had no gene match. Per the germline V gene, CDR1 is MNHNY and CDR2 is SVGAGI (reference sequence). This clone occurred once. Its antigen is unknown. Notes on the study in general: Researchers had no immune exposure information except CMV serostatus available. Later, an analysis found that common viral pathogens appeared to be linked with several of the most significant clusters. Most TCR sequences were uncommon, yet certain public TCRs appeared in many donors.

Sequencing was done on a sample of PBMCs. The genes are TRBV6-6 and TRBJ2-7, with 7 positions matching TRBD1. The sequence derives from a woman aged 40 to 50 in good health and CMV-seronegative. In nucleotides, the CDR3 is TGTGCCAGCCACCCCTCGGGACAGTCCTACGAGCAGTACTTC. Protein sequence: CASHPSGQSYEQYF.